One and the same sample provided the 21 T cell receptor beta chains below, sequenced in a study of cytomegalovirus exposure and HLA in healthy donors. With 60 Vbeta and 13 Jbeta primers, the PCR was carried out. Some clones are missing from TCRdb's copy, which holds only in-frame ones; the method was immunoSEQ multiplex PCR. Of some 120,000 clones detected, roughly four fifths appear once; the ten largest clones hold approximately 23%. Input material: PBMCs. Receptors originate from a man aged 25 to 40 in good health and CMV-seropositive.

This clone appeared once. The gene calls are TRBV19 and TRBJ2-3, with 9 positions matching TRBD2. The CDR3 consists of 14 residues. CDR1 and CDR2 (germline): LNHDA, SQIVND (reference sequence). Trimming cost V 6 bases and J 6 bases; bases outside gene matches: 7. The CDR3 loop reads CASSRTSGFDTQYF. CDR3 coding DNA: TGTGCCAGTAGCCGTACTAGCGGGTTTGATACGCAGTATTTT.

V usage is TRBV21-1 and J usage is TRBJ2-7; the table's D call TRBD1 went unverified against the DNA. TRBV21-1 counts as a pseudogene. The length of the CDR3 is 16 residues. This CDR3 reads CASSKEGGQAPYEQYV. CDR3 DNA: TGTGCCAGCAGCAAAGAAGGGGGACAGGCGCCCTACGAGCAGTACGTC.

CDR3 sequence (DNA): TGTGCCAGCACCCTTAGAGGCAGGGCGAATGAGCAGTTCTTC. Amino acid sequence: CASTLRGRANEQFF. The gene calls are TRBV7-8 and TRBJ2-1, with D possibly TRBD1 on 5 matching bases. V lost 7 bases, J lost 7 bases, and 17 bases lay in between. Germline CDR1 is SGHVS and CDR2 is FQNEAQ. The CDR3 loop spans 14 amino acids.

This clone has a handful of counts. The chain combines TRBV10-3 with TRBJ2-1; 11 bases map to TRBD2. The germline V gene has CDR1 ENHRY and CDR2 SYGVKD. This CDR3 is 14 amino acids long. J gave up 9 bases and V 5 bases, and 6 bases lay outside the gene matches. This CDR3 reads CAISTSGGFREQFF. As DNA, the CDR3 is TGTGCCATCAGTACTAGCGGGGGATTTCGTGAGCAGTTCTTC.

V usage is TRBV11-2 and J usage is TRBJ2-2; D uncertain. This CDR3 is 17 amino acids long. V lost 1 base and J 4 bases, leaving 16 bases between the germline ends. Germline V gives CDR1 SGHAT, CDR2 FQNNGV. The CDR3 DNA reads as TGTGCCAGCAGCTTAGCCTCCTTGAGGTCCGGCACCGGGGAGCTGTTTTTT. The encoded protein is CASSLASLRSGTGELFF. Drawing the rest from reference TRBV11-2 and TRBJ2-2, the complete variable domain is EAGVAQSPRYKIIEKRQSVAFWCNPISGHATLYWYQQILGQGPKLLIQFQNNGVVDDSQLPKDRFSAERLKGVDSTLKIQPAKLEDSAVYLCASSLASLRSGTGELFFGEGSRLTVL.

This chain uses TRBV25-1 with TRBJ1-1; weak D call: TRBD1 (6 bases). This CDR3 has 14 amino acids. Trimming removed 3 bases from V and 6 bases from J, with 14 bases in between. Germline values: CDR1 MGHDK, CDR2 SYGVNS. In DNA form, the CDR3 reads TGTGCCAGCAGTGACACAGGGCCTTTGGCTGAAGCTTTCTTT. It encodes CASSDTGPLAEAFF. The whole variable domain, remainder taken from reference TRBV25-1 and TRBJ1-1, is EADIYQTPRYLVIGTGKKITLECSQTMGHDKMYWYQQDPGMELHLIHYSYGVNSTEKGDLSSESTVSRIRTEHFPLTLESARPSHTSQYLCASSDTGPLAEAFFGQGTRLTVV.

The chain is built from TRBV19 and TRBJ1-6, with 9 positions matching TRBD1. This CDR3 contains 14 residues. Losses at the gene ends were 6 bases for V and 7 bases for J; bases not matched to a gene: 4. The germline V gene encodes CDR1 LNHDA and CDR2 SQIVND (reference sequence). As DNA, the CDR3 is TGTGCCAGTAGGACGACAGGGGGGAATTCACCCCTCCACTTT. Amino acid sequence: CASRTTGGNSPLHF.

V is TRBV6-6 and J is TRBJ1-1, with a tentative D call TRBD1 (6 bases). Germline-derived CDR1 and CDR2 are MNHNY and SVGAGI (reference sequence). Trimming cost V 6 bases and J 1 base, with 12 bases left between them. The length of the CDR3 is 14 residues. The chain's CDR3 is CASSPQGKNTEAFF. The CDR3 region has the DNA TGTGCCAGCAGCCCCCAGGGGAAGAACACTGAAGCTTTCTTT.

The chain combines TRBV6-5 with TRBJ1-2, with D uncertain. Trimming stripped 6 bases from V and 1 base from J, with 12 bases between. This CDR3 is 14 amino acids long. Germline CDR1 MNHEY, CDR2 SVGAGI. Here the CDR3 DNA reads TGTGCCAGCAGCGGTACTAAAGTTAACTATGGCTACACCTTC. Protein: CASSGTKVNYGYTF.

V gene TRBV5-1 combines with J gene TRBJ1-2; D is unresolved. The CDR3 loop spans 14 amino acids. The V end was cut by 0 bases, the J end by 0 bases, with 6 bases between. The germline V gene has CDR1 SGHRS and CDR2 YFSETQ. The CDR3 region is CASSLDIANYGYTF. The CDR3 DNA follows: TGCGCCAGCAGCTTGGACATTGCTAACTATGGCTACACCTTC.

This clone was seen a handful of times. This rearrangement joins TRBV9 to TRBJ2-1; 9 bases are shared with TRBD2. The V segment lost 0 bases and the J segment 4 bases; nucleotides outside the gene matches: 14. This CDR3 spans 19 amino acids. In germline, CDR1 is SGDLS, CDR2 YYNGEE. In DNA, the CDR3 is TGTGCCAGCAGCGTAGGAGGGGGTAGCGGGAGTTCCTCTTACAATGAGCAGTTCTTC. This translates into CASSVGGGSGSSSYNEQFF.

This chain links TRBV2 with TRBJ1-4, with D possibly being TRBD1 (6 bases). Between the trimmed V and J ends, which lost 5 bases and 3 bases, there was a span of 7 bases. Germline V gives CDR1 SNHLY, CDR2 FYNNEI. The length of the CDR3 is 13 residues. CDR3 nucleotides: TGTGCCAGCAGTACAGGGTCTAATGAAAAACTGTTTTTT. This sequence encodes CASSTGSNEKLFF. Looking up the rest from reference TRBV2 and TRBJ1-4 gives the full variable domain: EPEVTQTPSHQVTQMGQEVILRCVPISNHLYFYWYRQILGQKVEFLVSFYNNEISEKSEIFDDQFSVERPDGSNFTLKIRSTKLEDSAMYFCASSTGSNEKLFFGSGTQLSVL.

The chain combines TRBV7-8 with TRBJ1-6; 7 bases line up with TRBD1. Germline V lookup: CDR1 SGHVS, CDR2 FQNEAQ. The CDR3 extends over 14 amino acids. The junction had 6 bases not matched to a gene; V was cut back by 4 bases and J by 9 bases. As DNA, the CDR3 is TGTGCCAGCAGCTCGGACAGGTCGCGTTCACCCCTCCACTTT. Protein sequence: CASSSDRSRSPLHF.

This chain links TRBV7-9 with TRBJ1-1; D not resolved. The CDR3 totals 12 residues. V was cut by 4 bases and J by 1 base, with 4 bases left in between. CDR1 and CDR2 (germline): SEHNR, FQNEAQ (reference sequence). CDR3 nucleotides: TGTGCCAGCAGCTGGGCGAACACTGAAGCTTTCTTT. Its protein is CASSWANTEAFF.

The rearrangement joins TRBV2 to TRBJ1-1; D gene uncertain. The CDR3 sequence is 15 residues long. V was shortened by 2 bases and J by 3 bases, with 13 bases between the two germline ends. The germline V gene has CDR1 SNHLY and CDR2 FYNNEI. CDR3 amino acids: CASSESEIAYTEAFF. CDR3 bases: TGTGCCAGCAGTGAATCCGAAATAGCGTACACTGAAGCTTTCTTT.

The J gene is TRBJ1-1, the V gene TRBV6-5; D might be TRBD1 (5 bases). Germline V gives CDR1 MNHEY, CDR2 SVGAGI. V was cut by 6 bases and J by 1 base, with 15 bases left in between. The CDR3 consists of 15 residues. The CDR3 sequence is CASRDDRSGNTEAFF. The CDR3 DNA follows: TGTGCCAGCAGGGATGACAGATCCGGGAACACTGAAGCTTTCTTT.

The chain combines TRBV5-1 with TRBJ2-7, with D perhaps TRBD2 (5 bases). The germline V gene has CDR1 SGHRS and CDR2 YFSETQ. The CDR3 runs 12 residues. The V gene lost 4 bases and the J gene lost 3 bases, with 8 bases spanning the gap. DNA of the CDR3: TGCGCCAGCAGCATTGACTACTACGAGCAGTACTTC. It specifies CASSIDYYEQYF.

The chain links TRBV6-1 to TRBJ1-2; 7 bases fit TRBD1. This CDR3 is 13 amino acids long. Trimming took 9 bases from V and 0 from J; bases not matched to a gene: 4. The V gene's germline CDR1 is MNHNS and CDR2 SASEGT. CDR3 loop: CARGDSANYGYTF. In nucleotides, the CDR3 is TGTGCCAGGGGGGACAGCGCTAACTATGGCTACACCTTC.

This chain joins TRBV5-6 and TRBJ2-5; TRBD2 aligns across 7 bases. CDR1 and CDR2 from the germline V gene are SGHDT and YYEEEE. Trimming took 2 bases from V and 5 from J; bases not matched to a gene: 12. CDR3 length: 16 amino acids. The CDR3 loop is CASSFGGGRVSETQYF. For the CDR3, the DNA is TGTGCCAGCAGCTTTGGGGGGGGTAGGGTCTCCGAGACCCAGTACTTC. Combining the CDR3 with reference TRBV5-6 and TRBJ2-5 gives the whole variable domain DAGVTQSPTHLIKTRGQQVTLRCSPKSGHDTVSWYQQALGQGPQFIFQYYEEEERQRGNFPDRFSGHQFPNYSSELNVNALLLGDSALYLCASSFGGGRVSETQYFGPGTRLLVL.

In its sample, this clone was seen a few times. The genes are TRBV6-5 and TRBJ2-2; 7 bases line up with TRBD1. The CDR3 spans 15 residues. Losses at the gene ends were 4 bases for V and 8 bases for J; bases not matched to a gene: 10. CDR1 and CDR2 (germline): MNHEY, SVGAGI. The CDR3 loop is CASSSQGRDRGELFF. The CDR3 DNA follows: TGTGCCAGCAGTTCCCAAGGACGGGACAGAGGGGAGCTGTTTTTT.

The chain combines TRBV2 with TRBJ1-4; perhaps TRBD1 as D (5 bases). V was shortened by 2 bases and J by 8 bases, with 12 bases between the two germline ends. This CDR3 has 14 amino acids. Germline CDR1 is SNHLY and CDR2 is FYNNEI. CDR3 amino acids: CASSEWGSNEKLFF. The CDR3 region has the DNA TGTGCCAGCAGTGAATGGGGCAGTAACGAAAAACTGTTTTTT.